These 23 T cell receptor beta chains were all obtained from the same sample, sequenced in a study of blood T cell repertoires in COVID-19. The table came from immunoSEQ multiplex PCR; TCRdb's copy has only in-frame clones and leaves some out. The sample records over 250,000 clones, about 90% being singletons. Sample: peripheral blood. These receptor sequences come from a woman aged 70-85 years with COVID-19, enrolled during active disease.

The genes are TRBV2 and TRBJ2-2; the match to TRBD1 covers 7 bases. The V gene's germline CDR1 is SNHLY and CDR2 FYNNEI. Trimming at V came to 5 bases and at J to 1 base, leaving 1 base not matched to a gene. CDR3 size: 14 residues. The CDR3 sequence: CASSRQGNTGELFF. CDR3 DNA sequence: TGTGCCAGCAGTAGACAGGGGAACACCGGGGAGCTGTTTTTT.

The rearrangement joins TRBV19 to TRBJ1-5, with a weak D call TRBD1 (6 bases). Trimming left V 4 bases short and J 6 bases short, with 16 bases between. Germline V lookup: CDR1 LNHDA, CDR2 SQIVND (reference sequence). The CDR3 totals 15 residues. DNA of the CDR3: TGTGCCAGTAGTAAACCCTCCCCCAGGGGTCAGCCCCAGCATTTT. Amino acid sequence: CASSKPSPRGQPQHF. The full variable domain, in which reference TRBV19 and TRBJ1-5 provide the parts outside the CDR3, is DGGITQSPKYLFRKEGQNVTLSCEQNLNHDAMYWYRQDPGQGLRLIYYSQIVNDFQKGDIAEGYSVSREKKESFPLTVTSAQKNPTAFYLCASSKPSPRGQPQHFGDGTRLSIL.

The chain couples TRBV5-1 to TRBJ2-2; 8 bases are a match to TRBD1. The CDR3 is 16 residues long. Germline V gene sequence: CDR1 SGHRS, CDR2 YFSETQ. V gave up 2 bases and J gave up 6 bases; unmatched junction bases: 9. CDR3 residues: CASSFQTGVDSGELFF. In DNA, the CDR3 is TGCGCCAGCAGCTTTCAGACAGGGGTCGATTCCGGGGAGCTGTTTTTT.

This clone was seen a single time. The gene calls are TRBV7-9 and TRBJ2-7; no firm D call. CDR1 is SEHNR and CDR2 is FQNEAQ in the germline V gene (reference sequence). This CDR3 contains 15 residues. V was pared by 8 bases and J by 0 bases, with 17 bases between. The CDR3 reads CASLPAAPSSYEQYF. CDR3 bases: TGTGCCAGCTTACCCGCAGCGCCGAGCTCCTACGAGCAGTACTTC.

V gene TRBV6-5 combines with J gene TRBJ1-3; D might be TRBD1 (6 bases). V lost 4 bases and J lost 0, with 10 bases in between. Germline V CDR1 and CDR2: MNHEY, SVGAGI. This CDR3 has 15 residues. In DNA, the CDR3 is TGTGCCAGCAGTTCTAGGGGGGGCTCTGGAAACACCATATATTTT. Translation: CASSSRGGSGNTIYF.

The chain combines TRBV20-1 with TRBJ1-1; D unclear. The V end was cut by 2 bases, the J end by 4 bases, with 5 bases between. This CDR3 comprises 11 residues. Germline CDR1 and CDR2: DFQATT and SNEGSKA (reference sequence). The CDR3 here is CSARLITEAFF. DNA of the CDR3: TGCAGTGCTAGATTAATCACTGAAGCTTTCTTT.

The rearrangement links TRBV4-2 to TRBJ2-1; possible D gene TRBD2, 6 bases. Between the trimmed V and J ends, which lost 4 bases and 8 bases, there was a span of 24 bases. The CDR3 is 17 residues long. CDR1 and CDR2 from the germline V gene are LGHNA and YNFKEQ. DNA for the CDR3: TGTGCCAGCAGCCCAGGGAGGTCAGGACCGCTTGAGGATGAGCAGTTCTTC. Translating it yields CASSPGRSGPLEDEQFF.

The chain employs TRBV9 and TRBJ2-1; D is possibly TRBD2 (5 bases). CDR3 size: 15 residues. The germline CDR1 and CDR2 sequences are SGDLS and YYNGEE. V dropped 2 bases and J dropped 2 bases, with 11 bases sitting between them. The CDR3: CASSVIGSTYNEQFF. The CDR3 DNA follows: TGTGCCAGCAGCGTCATAGGGAGTACCTACAATGAGCAGTTCTTC.

V usage is TRBV19 and J usage is TRBJ2-2; the match to TRBD1 covers 7 bases. The CDR3 runs to 14 residues. The trim removed 7 bases at V and 0 bases at J, leaving 2 bases unmatched. Looked up from germline, CDR1 is LNHDA and CDR2 is SQIVND (reference sequence). The CDR3 DNA reads TGTGCCAGTAAGACAGGGACGAACACCGGGGAGCTGTTTTTT. It encodes CASKTGTNTGELFF.

V and J are TRBV28 and TRBJ2-3; the D gene is possibly TRBD2 (6 bases). V was cut by 9 bases and J by 1 base, with 11 bases left in between. Germline loops: CDR1 MDHEN, CDR2 SYDVKM. The length of the CDR3 is 13 residues. CDR3 nucleotides: TGTGCCAGTAGCGGTACGGGCACAGATACGCAGTATTTT. Translation: CASSGTGTDTQYF.

The V and J genes are TRBV24-1 and TRBJ1-3; 7 nucleotides agree with TRBD1. Germline CDR1 and CDR2: KGHDR and SFDVKD. CDR3 length equals 16 residues. The V gene end was trimmed by 3 bases and the J gene end by 0 bases; junction bases not matched to a gene: 4. CDR3 nucleotide sequence: TGTGCCACCAGTGATCCTAGGGGGCCCTCTGGAAACACCATATATTTT. It is translated as CATSDPRGPSGNTIYF.

The chain uses TRBV10-3 and TRBJ1-3, with D perhaps TRBD1 (5 bases). From germline, CDR1 is ENHRY and CDR2 SYGVKD. The CDR3 length is 14 residues. Trimming took 7 bases from V and 4 from J, leaving 14 bases between them. This CDR3 is CAITQGGSGNTIYF. CDR3 nucleotides: TGTGCCATCACCCAGGGAGGATCAGGAAACACCATATATTTT.

The chain employs TRBV30 and TRBJ2-3, with TRBD2 matching 11 bases. Germline V gives CDR1 GTSNPN, CDR2 SVGIG (reference sequence). The trim removed 0 bases at V and 6 bases at J, leaving 5 bases unmatched. The CDR3 extends over 15 amino acids. CDR3 amino acids: CAWSVILAGADTQYF. The DNA for the CDR3 is TGTGCCTGGAGTGTTATACTAGCGGGAGCCGATACGCAGTATTTT.

The rearrangement links TRBV12-1 to TRBJ2-5; TRBD2, as called in the table, went unchecked against the DNA. TRBV12-1 is noted as a pseudogene. This CDR3 is built from 16 residues. CDR3 amino acids: CASSPGLAASGETQYF. For the CDR3, the DNA is TGTGCCAGCAGCCCAGGACTAGCGGCTAGTGGAGAGACCCAGTACTTC.

The chain carries TRBV5-4 and TRBJ2-5; TRBD2 agrees at 9 bases. The CDR3 is 14 residues long. Trimming removed 3 bases from V and 4 bases from J; junction bases left unmatched: 4. In germline, CDR1 is SGHNT, CDR2 YYREEE (reference sequence). CDR3 loop: CASSSKLAGETQYF. The CDR3 region has the DNA TGTGCCAGCAGCTCGAAACTAGCGGGAGAGACCCAGTACTTC.

The chain is built from TRBV7-9 and TRBJ2-2, with 7 bases matching TRBD2. Germline CDR1 and CDR2: SEHNR and FQNEAQ (reference sequence). The CDR3 contains 14 residues. V shed 5 bases and J 6 bases; nucleotides not matched to a gene: 6. The CDR3 coding sequence is TGTGCCAGCAGCGCGGGAGCCGGGCCCGGGGAGCTGTTTTTT. This translates into CASSAGAGPGELFF.

J is TRBJ2-2 and V is TRBV6-6; 7 bases map to TRBD1. Germline CDR1 MNHNY, CDR2 SVGAGI (reference sequence). CDR3 length equals 15 residues. J lost 2 bases, V lost 5 bases, and 5 bases had no gene match. CDR3: CASSLGTDNTGELFF. CDR3 sequence (DNA): TGTGCCAGCAGTCTAGGGACAGACAACACCGGGGAGCTGTTTTTT.

This clone was counted a single time. The chain recombines TRBV4-1 with TRBJ2-7; 13 nucleotides match TRBD2. This CDR3 contains 15 residues. V lost 4 bases and J lost 3; bases outside the gene matches: 3. Germline lookup yields CDR1 MGHRA and CDR2 YSYEKL. CDR3 DNA sequence: TGCGCCAGCAGCCTGGGACTAGCGGGATTCTACGAGCAGTACTTC. It yields the protein CASSLGLAGFYEQYF.

The chain couples TRBV19 to TRBJ2-2, with 9 positions matching TRBD2. Germline V lookup: CDR1 LNHDA, CDR2 SQIVND (reference sequence). The CDR3 consists of 16 residues. V was pared by 5 bases and J by 6 bases, with 10 bases of the junction left unmatched. DNA for the CDR3: TGTGCCAGTAGTCCCAATGGTGCGGGAGGGGCCGGGGAGCTGTTTTTT. Its protein is CASSPNGAGGAGELFF.

The V call is TRBV5-1, the J call TRBJ1-6; TRBD1 matches 9 bases. This CDR3 has 14 residues. The germline CDR1 and CDR2 sequences are SGHRS and YFSETQ. V shed 4 bases and J 14 bases; nucleotides not matched to a gene: 10. CDR3 nucleotides: TGCGCCAGCAGCACCGGGACAGGGAATCTGGCCCTCCACTTT. The encoded protein is CASSTGTGNLALHF. Using reference TRBV5-1 and TRBJ1-6 for the parts outside the CDR3, the full variable domain is KAGVTQTPRYLIKTRGQQVTLSCSPISGHRSVSWYQQTPGQGLQFLFEYFSETQRNKGNFPGRFSGRQFSNSRSEMNVSTLELGDSALYLCASSTGTGNLALHFGNGTRLTVT.

This clone has more than one count but fewer than ten. The chain joins TRBV11-3 to TRBJ1-1; D ambiguous. The CDR3 runs to 14 residues. Per germline, CDR1 SGHNT and CDR2 YENEEA. V lost 5 bases, J lost 3 bases, and 13 bases lay in between. CDR3 DNA sequence: TGTGCCAGCAGCCCACGTCGAGATGACACTGAAGCTTTCTTT. Its protein is CASSPRRDDTEAFF.

CDR3 nucleotides: TGTGCCAGCATCCGACGGACAGGGGACGAAACTGAAGCTTTCTTT. Translated: CASIRRTGDETEAFF. The chain is built from TRBV2 and TRBJ1-1; TRBD1 agrees at 9 bases. The germline gives CDR1 SNHLY, CDR2 FYNNEI. Trimming took 7 bases from V and 5 from J; bases not matched to a gene: 11. This CDR3 has 15 residues. Variable domain in full (rest from reference TRBV2 and TRBJ1-1): EPEVTQTPSHQVTQMGQEVILRCVPISNHLYFYWYRQILGQKVEFLVSFYNNEISEKSEIFDDQFSVERPDGSNFTLKIRSTKLEDSAMYFCASIRRTGDETEAFFGQGTRLTVV.

The chain combines TRBV21-1 with TRBJ2-5; the table's D call, TRBD2, has no DNA check behind it. TRBV21-1 is a pseudogene segment. The CDR3 totals 14 residues. The CDR3 sequence: CASSKAGGEETQYF. The CDR3 nucleotides are TGTGCCAGCAGCAAAGCAGGAGGGGAAGAGACCCAGTACTTC.